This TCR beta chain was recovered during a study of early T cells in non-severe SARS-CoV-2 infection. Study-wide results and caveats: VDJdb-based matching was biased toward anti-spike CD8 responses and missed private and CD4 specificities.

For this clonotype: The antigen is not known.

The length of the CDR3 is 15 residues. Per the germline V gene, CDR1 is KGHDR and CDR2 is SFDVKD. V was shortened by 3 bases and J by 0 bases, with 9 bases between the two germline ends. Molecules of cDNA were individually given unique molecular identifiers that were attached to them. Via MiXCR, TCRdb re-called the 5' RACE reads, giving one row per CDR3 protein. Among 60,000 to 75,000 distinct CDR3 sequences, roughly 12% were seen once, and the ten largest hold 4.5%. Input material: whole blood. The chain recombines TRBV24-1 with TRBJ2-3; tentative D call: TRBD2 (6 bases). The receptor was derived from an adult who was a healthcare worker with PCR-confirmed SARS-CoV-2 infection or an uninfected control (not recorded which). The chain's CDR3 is CATSDRRASTDTQYF. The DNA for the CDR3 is TGTGCCACCAGTGATCGGAGGGCCAGCACAGATACGCAGTATTTT.